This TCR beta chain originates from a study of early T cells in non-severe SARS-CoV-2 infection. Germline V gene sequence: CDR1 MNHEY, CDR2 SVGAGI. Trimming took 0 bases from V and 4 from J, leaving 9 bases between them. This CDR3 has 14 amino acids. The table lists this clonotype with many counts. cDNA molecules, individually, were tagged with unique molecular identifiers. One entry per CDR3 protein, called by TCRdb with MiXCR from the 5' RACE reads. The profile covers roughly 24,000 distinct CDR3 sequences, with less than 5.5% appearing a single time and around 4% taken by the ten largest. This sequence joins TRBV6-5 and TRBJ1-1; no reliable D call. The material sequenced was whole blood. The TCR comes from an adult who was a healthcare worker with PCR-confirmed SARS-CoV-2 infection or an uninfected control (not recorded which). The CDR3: CASSYSNSPTEAFF. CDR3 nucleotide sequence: TGTGCCAGCAGTTACTCGAACAGCCCCACTGAAGCTTTCTTT.